The sequence of this TCR beta chain was determined in a study of blood T cell repertoires in COVID-19. Looking at the study overall: The origin of the acute and convalescent COVID-19 samples was the United States, Italy and Spain.

Study processing details: Counts of nucleated cells, estimated from reference gene primer amplification, were obtained. Data came from immunoSEQ multiplex PCR; TCRdb stores just in-frame clones and leaves some out. V and J calls and clone size are given by that table; D and trimming were obtained from the DNA. The sample consists of 200,000 or so clones, around 82% of them appearing once. In germline, CDR1 is MNHEY, CDR2 SVGAGI. Trimming took 8 bases from V and 8 from J; bases not matched to a gene: 16. This CDR3 contains 15 residues. Participant-reported clinical history was the basis for cohort assignment. Before they entered the study, exposed participants had met a COVID-19 case within 2 weeks.

Sequencing was performed on PBMCs or T cells enriched from blood (not recorded which). This TCR was recovered from a woman in her fifties or sixties who had been exposed to COVID-19. The chain couples TRBV6-5 to TRBJ1-2; 8 positions match TRBD1. The CDR3 loop reads CASARQGRRGGGYTF. The CDR3 nucleotides read TGTGCCAGCGCCAGACAGGGGAGAAGAGGAGGAGGCTACACCTTC.